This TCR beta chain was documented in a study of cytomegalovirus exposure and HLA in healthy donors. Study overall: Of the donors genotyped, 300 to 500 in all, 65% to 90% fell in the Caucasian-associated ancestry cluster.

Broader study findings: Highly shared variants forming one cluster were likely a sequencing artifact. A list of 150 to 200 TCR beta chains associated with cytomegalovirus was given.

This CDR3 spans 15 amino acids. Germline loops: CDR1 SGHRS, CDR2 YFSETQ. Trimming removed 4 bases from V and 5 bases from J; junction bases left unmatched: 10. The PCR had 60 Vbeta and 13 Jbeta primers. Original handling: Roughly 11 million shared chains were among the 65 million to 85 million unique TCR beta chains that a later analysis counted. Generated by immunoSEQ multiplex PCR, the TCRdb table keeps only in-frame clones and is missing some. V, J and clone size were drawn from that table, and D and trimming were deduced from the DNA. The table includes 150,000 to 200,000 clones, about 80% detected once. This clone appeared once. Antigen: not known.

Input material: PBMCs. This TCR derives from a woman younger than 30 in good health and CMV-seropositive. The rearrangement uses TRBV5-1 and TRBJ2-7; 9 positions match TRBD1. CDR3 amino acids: CASSPRTGTGNEQYF. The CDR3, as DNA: TGCGCCAGCAGCCCGCGTACCGGGACAGGGAACGAGCAGTACTTC.